This entry lists 13 T cell receptor beta chains sequenced from one sample in a study of T-cell memory formation after mild COVID-19 (dated by TCRdb to the early 2020s). The receptor library was made with 5' RACE. The listed sequencing device is Illumina NovaSeq 6000. The public reads were run again by TCRdb, first through fastp at Q25 and then through MiXCR, and only productive beta chains were kept. Rows with a matching CDR3 protein are joined into one entry that keeps the most common DNA and genes. This sample has about 270,000 distinct CDR3 sequences in its table, and over 15% of those were observed once. The ten largest make up 20% to 25% of the sample. The sequencing input was PBMCs or a T cell subset sorted from them (not recorded which). These receptors came from a man younger than 35 who had mild COVID-19 (a few samples of this study predate the infection). The sample titles of this study are shuffled in the database, so cell type and time point are left out; the donor was told from shared clones.

This clonotype was seen ten or more times. The chain carries TRBV4-2 and TRBJ2-7; TRBD1 matches at 9 bases. With 4 bases clipped from V and 6 bases from J, the junction kept 7 bases outside the gene matches. The CDR3 is made up of 14 amino acids. Germline CDR1 is LGHNA and CDR2 is YNFKEQ. CDR3 bases: TGTGCCAGCAGCCTCCTGGGACAGGGCGGCGAGCAGTACTTC. Its translation is CASSLLGQGGEQYF.

This clonotype was counted a few times. The chain employs TRBV6-5 and TRBJ1-2; D gene unclear. V lost 0 bases, J lost 2 bases, and 7 bases lay in between. Germline assignment: CDR1 MNHEY and CDR2 SVGAGI. The length of the CDR3 is 14 residues. CDR3 sequence reads: CASSYSEQNYGYTF. DNA for the CDR3: TGTGCCAGCAGTTACTCGGAACAAAACTATGGCTACACCTTC.

Concerning this clonotype itself: One end of the junction varies from germline; a read error may be responsible. The V call is TRBV7-9, the J call TRBJ2-1, with 7 bases identical to TRBD1. The CDR3 runs to 13 residues. The germline V gene has CDR1 SEHNR and CDR2 FQNEAQ (reference sequence). For the CDR3, the DNA is TGTGCCAGCAGCTCGAATCAGGGGACAGCACCAAGCTTC. This gives the protein CASSSNQGTAPSF.

This chain links TRBV12-3 or TRBV12-4 with TRBJ2-7; perhaps TRBD1 as D (5 bases). This CDR3 spans 15 amino acids. Trimming pared 3 bases from V and 3 bases from J, leaving 15 bases between. The CDR3 nucleotides read TGTGCCAGCAGTTTCAGGGCAGGCTACTTCTACGAGCAGTACTTC. Encoded protein: CASSFRAGYFYEQYF.

This clonotype was observed at least ten times. V and J are TRBV6-5 and TRBJ2-3; tentatively, D is TRBD2 (5 bases). This CDR3 spans 15 amino acids. With 0 bases removed from V and 5 bases from J, the gap between germline ends came to 12 bases. Germline CDR1 is MNHEY and CDR2 is SVGAGI. CDR3 protein: CASSYSGSVGDTQYF. In DNA, the CDR3 is TGTGCCAGCAGTTACTCGGGGAGCGTCGGAGATACGCAGTATTTT.

V is TRBV20-1 and J is TRBJ1-1; 7 nucleotides line up with TRBD1. In germline, CDR1 is DFQATT, CDR2 SNEGSKA (reference sequence). V gave up 8 bases and J gave up 3 bases; unmatched junction bases: 9. The CDR3 sequence is 13 residues long. The CDR3 coding sequence is TGCAGTACGCCAGGGGGAGCGTACACTGAAGCTTTCTTT. Amino acid sequence: CSTPGGAYTEAFF.

The rearrangement uses TRBV20-1 and TRBJ1-4; D is unresolved. V was cut by 6 bases and J by 6 bases, with 17 bases left in between. The V gene's germline CDR1 is DFQATT and CDR2 SNEGSKA (reference sequence). The CDR3 is made up of 14 amino acids. The CDR3 loop is CSASSTAWDEKLFF. CDR3 bases: TGCAGTGCCAGCTCGACGGCATGGGATGAAAAACTGTTTTTT.

This clonotype has just a few counts. The chain uses TRBV6-5 and TRBJ2-1, with 7 nucleotides matching TRBD1. The germline CDR1 and CDR2 sequences are MNHEY and SVGAGI. V gave up 0 bases and J gave up 3 bases; unmatched junction bases: 5. This CDR3 spans 16 amino acids. CDR3 nucleotide sequence: TGTGCCAGCAGTTACTCCCGGACAGGCGGCTACAATGAGCAGTTCTTC. This encodes CASSYSRTGGYNEQFF.

This clonotype was observed a handful of times. The rearrangement uses TRBV18 and TRBJ2-5; 8 bases map to TRBD2. J lost 1 base, V lost 0 bases, and 7 bases had no gene match. The germline V gene has CDR1 KGHSH and CDR2 LQKENI. The CDR3 is 17 residues long. CDR3 coding DNA: TGTGCCAGCTCACCACCTACTGCGGGGGGCCCCCAAGAGACCCAGTACTTC. It specifies CASSPPTAGGPQETQYF.

V usage is TRBV5-6 and J usage is TRBJ1-2, with TRBD1 as a possible D gene (5 bases). V dropped 0 bases and J dropped 7 bases, with 10 bases sitting between them. CDR3 length equals 13 residues. Germline V gene data show CDR1 as SGHDT and CDR2 as YYEEEE. Here the CDR3 reads CASSLGQGLGYTF. In DNA, the CDR3 is TGTGCCAGCAGCTTGGGGCAGGGCCTTGGCTACACCTTC.

This clonotype was detected only a few times. The rearrangement links TRBV7-8 to TRBJ2-3, with no clear D. The CDR3 is 15 residues long. V shed 1 base and J shed 1 base, with 9 bases lying between them. CDR1 and CDR2 (germline): SGHVS, FQNEAQ. The CDR3 region is CASSLGKFRTDTQYF. The CDR3 DNA sequence: TGTGCCAGCAGCTTAGGAAAGTTCCGCACAGATACGCAGTATTTT.

This clonotype appeared a few times. The V and J genes are TRBV29-1 and TRBJ1-1; D gene unclear. Per the germline V gene, CDR1 is SQVTM and CDR2 is ANQGSEA. Trimming removed 4 bases at V and 4 bases at J, with 10 bases between. This CDR3 is built from 12 residues. The CDR3 spells CSVAWSGTEAFF. In DNA, the CDR3 is TGCAGCGTTGCATGGTCTGGCACTGAAGCTTTCTTT.

Here the CDR3 DNA reads TGCAGTGCCCGCGGGGGGGTCGAGACCCAGTACTTC. Amino acids: CSARGGVETQYF. The chain joins TRBV20-1 to TRBJ2-5; TRBD2 agrees at 9 bases. The germline V gene has CDR1 DFQATT and CDR2 SNEGSKA (reference sequence). CDR3 length: 12 amino acids. The V gene end was trimmed by 6 bases and the J gene end by 5 bases; junction bases not matched to a gene: 4.